This entry features one T cell receptor beta chain sequence. Its specific antigen is unknown. Per-nucleotide qualities are absent, and no much larger clonotype sits a single base away. For sequencing of the TCRbeta CDR3 region, genomic DNA was extracted from the sorted cells. TCRbeta CDR3 regions were sequenced using the immunoSEQ Assay. TCRdb provides this immuneACCESS table in a form limited to in-frame rearrangements. Some clones are lacking; in checked studies, under half of them reflect an unresolved V gene, and why the rest are absent is not known. The sample table shows about 77,000 clones, and over 75% are seen once. Of the sample, roughly 0.71% is held by the ten largest clones. The data were obtained in a study of OX40 agonist ivuxolimab in advanced cancers. A note on the overall study: Ivuxolimab, which targeted the costimulatory receptor OX40 (CD134), was an agonistic, fully human IgG2 monoclonal antibody. Partial responses occurred in three dose-escalation patients, of whom one had hepatocellular carcinoma and two had cutaneous melanoma. In the dose-escalation cohort, approximately 82% of patients were male, and the mean age was approximately 60 years with a range of roughly 23 to 79. Peripheral TCRbeta sequencing was intended to test whether TCR sequence diversity was altered and clonal T-cell expansion was caused by ivuxolimab. Among the approximately 54 dose-escalation patients, about 19 had hepatocellular carcinoma, approximately 15 melanoma, 9 renal cell carcinoma and 9 head and neck cancer. The paper reports the monotherapy dose-escalation portion (N ≈ 50 patients) of the phase I ivuxolimab trial. Intravenous ivuxolimab was administered to patients every 2 weeks at six dose levels: 0.01, 0.1, 0.3, 1.5, 3 and 10 mg/kg. Prior anti-PD-1, anti-PD-L1 or anti-CTLA-4 therapy was permitted, and roughly two fifths of dose-escalation patients had received checkpoint inhibitors. Overall study results and their limits: On average, CD8+ T cells showed more expanded clones than CD4+ T cells after ivuxolimab. Low levels of normalized T-cell clonal expansion were also seen in some patients who did not respond. Partial responders in the 0.1-3.0 mg/kg groups had among the lowest normalized peripheral clonal expansion, especially among CD8+ T cells. At doses of 0.1 to 3.0 mg/kg, clonal expansion of both CD4+ and CD8+ blood T cells was observed from baseline to week 6. The antigen specificity of the clonally expanded peripheral T cells was not determined.

Its CDR3 holds 16 amino acids, cysteine through phenylalanine. Left in the record is the CDR3 DNA by itself, 48 bases read in frame from the first base. Sequences SGHVT (CDR1) and SQSDAQ (CDR2) are obtained from the germline V gene. Ends trimmed: V by 1 base, J by 0 bases; bases unmatched to a gene: 3. The trial excluded patients who had a history of autoimmune disease or who were on systemic immunosuppression. In every dose cohort, peripheral blood was drawn for TCR sequencing at baseline, cycle 4 day 1, and cycle 7 day 1. Samples were obtained from an open-label, multicenter, first-in-human phase I dose-escalation trial of ivuxolimab. The trial enrolled adults with locally advanced or metastatic head and neck squamous cell, hepatocellular, melanoma or renal cell carcinoma. Before TCR sequencing, CD4+ T cells and CD8+ T cells were sorted from peripheral blood as separate populations.

Recombination joined TRBV7-4 with TRBJ1-5; 7 middle bases align to TRBD1. Specimen: CD4+ or CD8+ T cells sorted from blood, collected in a trial of the OX40 agonist ivuxolimab. This receptor was taken from an adult with an advanced solid tumor such as melanoma, head and neck, liver or kidney cancer. At the DNA level, the sequence is TGTGCCAGCAGCTTAGTCTCAGGGGGTAGCAATCAGCCCCAGCATTTT. Its coded protein is CASSLVSGGSNQPQHF.